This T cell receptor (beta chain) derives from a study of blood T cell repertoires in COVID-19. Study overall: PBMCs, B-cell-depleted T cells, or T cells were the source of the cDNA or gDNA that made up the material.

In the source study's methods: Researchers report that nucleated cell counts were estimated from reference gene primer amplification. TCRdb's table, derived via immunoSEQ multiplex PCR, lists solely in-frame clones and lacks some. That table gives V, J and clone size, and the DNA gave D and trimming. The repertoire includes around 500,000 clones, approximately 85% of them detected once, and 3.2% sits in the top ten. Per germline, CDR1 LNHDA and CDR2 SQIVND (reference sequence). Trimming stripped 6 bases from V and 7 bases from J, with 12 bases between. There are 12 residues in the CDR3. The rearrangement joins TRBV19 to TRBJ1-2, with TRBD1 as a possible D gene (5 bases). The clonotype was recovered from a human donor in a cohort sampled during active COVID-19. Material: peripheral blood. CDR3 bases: TGTGCCAGTAGCACATTCGGGGGTGGCTACACCTTC. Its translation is CASSTFGGGYTF.